The sequence of this TCR beta chain was determined in a study of T cell responses to AZD1222 COVID-19 vaccine. Findings of the study overall: Mostly white British, mostly female donors; authors suggested clonal diversity may be underestimated. There were repertoire samples only from the period after the peak T cell response.

Clones were sequenced by immunoSEQ multiplex PCR, and TCRdb holds only the in-frame ones, with some missing. Of 100,000 to 120,000 clones listed, around 76% were seen once; the top ten hold 4.5% to 6%. The V gene lost 4 bases and the J gene lost 8 bases, with 26 bases spanning the gap. The CDR3 covers 17 residues. Germline V gene data show CDR1 as LGHNA and CDR2 as YSLEER. This clone was counted once. Its antigen is still unknown. This specimen was peripheral blood, taken on day 0 of AZD1222 vaccination. The gene calls are TRBV4-3 and TRBJ1-2, with D possibly TRBD1 on 6 matching bases. The source is an adult in good health. CDR3 region: CASSPSLTDSVNGGYTF. The CDR3 DNA is TGCGCCAGCAGCCCGTCGTTGACGGACAGCGTAAATGGGGGCTACACCTTC.